This TCR beta chain is drawn from a study of blood T cell repertoires in COVID-19. Study background: In each case, the material was cDNA or gDNA derived from T cells, B-cell-depleted T cells, or PBMCs.

The table came from immunoSEQ multiplex PCR; TCRdb's copy has only in-frame clones and leaves some out. The table includes 150,000 to 200,000 clones, 76% detected once. Enrollees, roughly 18 to 95 years old, lived in some 24 US areas. Germline V gene lookup returns CDR1 SGDLS and CDR2 YYNGEE. The CDR3 is 15 residues long. Trimming removed 0 bases at V and 0 bases at J, with 7 bases between. The chain has TRBV9 and TRBJ1-3; D is unclear. This TCR came from a woman aged 50 to 65 with acute COVID-19. Sequenced: PBMCs or T cells enriched from blood (not recorded which). CDR3 protein: CASSVAGNSGNTIYF. CDR3 bases: TGTGCCAGCAGCGTAGCTGGCAACTCTGGAAACACCATATATTTT. Based on the CDR3 plus reference TRBV9 and TRBJ1-3, the full variable domain is DSGVTQTPKHLITATGQRVTLRCSPRSGDLSVYWYQQSLDQGLQFLIQYYNGEERAKGNILERFSAQQFPDLHSELNLSSLELGDSALYFCASSVAGNSGNTIYFGEGSWLTVV.